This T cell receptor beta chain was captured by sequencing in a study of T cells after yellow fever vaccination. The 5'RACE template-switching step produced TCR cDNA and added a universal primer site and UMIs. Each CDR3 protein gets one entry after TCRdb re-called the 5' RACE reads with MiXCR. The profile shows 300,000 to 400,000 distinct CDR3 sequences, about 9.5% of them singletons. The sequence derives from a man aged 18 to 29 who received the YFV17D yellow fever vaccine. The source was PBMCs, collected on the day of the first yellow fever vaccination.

CDR3 region: CASSLGTGESEAFF. The CDR3 nucleotides are TGTGCCAGCAGCCTCGGGACAGGAGAGTCTGAAGCTTTCTTT. The chain links TRBV7-6 to TRBJ1-1; TRBD1 agrees at 8 bases. Germline CDR1 SGHVS, CDR2 FNYEAQ. The CDR3 is 14 amino acids. The V segment lost 5 bases and the J segment 6 bases; nucleotides outside the gene matches: 8.